The 18 T cell receptor beta chains given below trace back to one sample, sequenced in a study of T cell repertoires in cytomegalovirus infection. TCRdb re-analysed the reads in MiXCR, keeping a single row per CDR3 protein. This table has around 120,000 distinct CDR3 sequences, roughly 41% appearing once. These receptors are not linked to any known antigen. Sequencing was performed on CD8+ T cells from cultured PBMCs, taken from culture after CMV antigen stimulation. The receptors derive from a human donor in good health (CMV status not recorded). Some clones in this sample may be carry-over from other donors' samples.

The chain links TRBV24-1 to TRBJ1-1, with unresolved D. The CDR3 contains 12 residues. Germline CDR1 and CDR2: KGHDR and SFDVKD. V lost 5 bases and J 5 bases, leaving 8 bases between the germline ends. CDR3 loop: CATSAMGTEAFF. The DNA of the CDR3 is TGTGCCACCAGTGCTATGGGAACTGAAGCTTTCTTT.

The chain links TRBV12-3 or TRBV12-4 to TRBJ1-1; 7 bases map to TRBD1. After removal of 6 bases from V and 2 bases from J, the junction contained 6 bases not matched to a gene. The CDR3 length is 14 residues. The CDR3 DNA follows: TGTGCCAGCAGGGGGGACAGCGTTAACACTGAAGCTTTCTTT. Encoded protein: CASRGDSVNTEAFF.

This clonotype was seen ten or more times. The chain couples TRBV11-3 to TRBJ2-2, with 8 bases aligning to TRBD1. The CDR3 is made up of 17 amino acids. Unmatched junction bases numbered 6, after V lost 3 bases and J lost 0 bases. Germline CDR1 reads SGHNT; CDR2 reads YENEEA. The CDR3 nucleotides read TGTGCCAGCAGCTTCCCGAAGACAGGGGCGAACACCGGGGAGCTGTTTTTT. Encoded protein: CASSFPKTGANTGELFF.

This clonotype was seen ten or more times. The chain carries TRBV20-1 and TRBJ2-2; 9 bases match TRBD2. Germline CDR1 reads DFQATT; CDR2 reads SNEGSKA (reference sequence). This CDR3 has 15 residues. V trimming: 6 bases; J trimming: 3 bases; junction bases outside the gene matches: 8. As DNA, the CDR3 is TGCAGTGCCACTCCGGGACTAGCCTACACCGGGGAGCTGTTTTTT. It yields the protein CSATPGLAYTGELFF.

The gene calls are TRBV20-1 and TRBJ1-2; no clear D gene. The ends were cut back, 0 bases at V and 4 bases at J, with 12 bases in the middle. Germline CDR1 is DFQATT and CDR2 is SNEGSKA (reference sequence). The CDR3 runs 14 residues. This CDR3 reads CSARDSDGAYGYTF. The CDR3 DNA is TGCAGTGCTAGAGATAGCGACGGCGCCTATGGCTACACCTTC.

The chain links TRBV7-6 to TRBJ1-1; 7 positions agree with TRBD1. The CDR3 contains 14 residues. Germline assignment: CDR1 SGHVS and CDR2 FNYEAQ. The V segment lost 1 base and the J segment 7 bases; nucleotides outside the gene matches: 6. The CDR3: CASSLVAGQVEAFF. As DNA, the CDR3 is TGTGCCAGCAGCTTAGTAGCCGGACAGGTTGAAGCTTTCTTT.

This clonotype appeared a few times. The V and J genes are TRBV7-8 and TRBJ2-5; D is possibly TRBD2 (6 bases). The CDR3 is 16 amino acids. V lost 5 bases to trimming and J lost 0 bases, with 16 bases between them. Germline lookup yields CDR1 SGHVS and CDR2 FQNEAQ. CDR3 region: CASSPSPRGYQETQYF. CDR3 sequence (DNA): TGTGCCAGCAGCCCCTCTCCTCGGGGGTACCAAGAGACCCAGTACTTC.

This clonotype was detected only a few times. The V and J genes are TRBV28 and TRBJ2-2; no reliable D call. Germline V CDR1 and CDR2: MDHEN, SYDVKM. There are 14 residues in the CDR3. V was shortened by 5 bases and J by 4 bases, with 11 bases between the two germline ends. CDR3 residues: CASSPMIGTGELFF. Here the CDR3 DNA reads TGTGCCAGCAGTCCGATGATTGGCACCGGGGAGCTGTTTTTT.

This clonotype appeared many times. The chain recombines TRBV29-1 with TRBJ2-3; tentative D call: TRBD1 (6 bases). V lost 6 bases and J lost 4, with 20 bases in between. The CDR3 consists of 15 residues. Germline V gives CDR1 SQVTM, CDR2 ANQGSEA. CDR3 DNA: TGCAGCGTCGACGGGACACAAGGTATCTCAGATACGCAGTATTTT. Translation gives CSVDGTQGISDTQYF.

This chain joins TRBV6-1 and TRBJ2-3; 12 bases agree with TRBD2. CDR1 is MNHNS, CDR2 SASEGT, per germline. The CDR3 has 16 residues. J was trimmed by 1 base and V by 2 bases; bases with no gene match: 1. In nucleotides, the CDR3 is TGTGCCAGCAGTGAAAGGACTAGCGGGGGCACAGATACGCAGTATTTT. The encoded protein is CASSERTSGGTDTQYF.

About this clonotype: At one end, the junction sequence differs from germline, possibly due to a read error. CDR3 bases: TGCGCCAGCAGCCAAGACTCACGGCAGAGCTCCTACGAGCAGCACTTC. It specifies CASSQDSRQSSYEQHF. The chain has TRBV4-1 and TRBJ2-7; unclear D gene. The CDR3 has 16 amino acids. Germline lookup yields CDR1 MGHRA and CDR2 YSYEKL.

This chain uses TRBV11-2 with TRBJ2-3; no reliable D call. The CDR3 is 13 amino acids. V lost 2 bases, J lost 2 bases, and 5 bases lay in between. CDR1 is SGHAT, CDR2 FQNNGV, per germline. DNA of the CDR3: TGTGCCAGCAGCTTACTACTCACAGATACGCAGTATTTT. Amino acids: CASSLLLTDTQYF.

The chain links TRBV12-3 or TRBV12-4 to TRBJ1-6; TRBD1 is a possible D gene (6 bases). This CDR3 region has 14 residues. V dropped 6 bases and J dropped 4 bases, with 10 bases sitting between them. CDR3 loop: CASRLDRYNSPLHF. In DNA form, the CDR3 reads TGTGCCAGCAGATTGGACAGATATAATTCACCCCTCCACTTT.

J is TRBJ1-5 and V is TRBV7-2, with D unclear. Germline V lookup: CDR1 SGHTA, CDR2 FQGNSA. The V gene lost 5 bases and the J gene lost 0 bases, with 8 bases spanning the gap. The CDR3 totals 14 residues. CDR3 in amino acids: CASSAENSNQPQHF. The CDR3 nucleotides read TGTGCCAGCAGCGCTGAGAATAGCAATCAGCCCCAGCATTTT.

This clonotype has just a few counts. J is TRBJ1-2 and V is TRBV5-4, with 9 bases aligning to TRBD1. This CDR3 has 15 amino acids. Germline CDR1 is SGHNT and CDR2 is YYREEE (reference sequence). Trimming at V came to 4 bases and at J to 4 bases, leaving 8 bases not matched to a gene. The CDR3 reads CASSPGQGSAYGYTF. The CDR3, as DNA: TGTGCCAGCAGCCCGGGACAGGGTAGTGCCTATGGCTACACCTTC.

The chain employs TRBV4-1 and TRBJ2-7; D gene unclear. Trimming took off 4 bases at V and 7 bases at J, with 17 bases between the two ends. Germline V lookup: CDR1 MGHRA, CDR2 YSYEKL. This CDR3 has 14 residues. This CDR3 reads CASSRPGSSEEQYF. DNA of the CDR3: TGCGCCAGCAGCCGCCCGGGCTCATCGGAGGAGCAGTACTTC.

This clonotype was counted a single time. The rearrangement uses TRBV7-4 and TRBJ1-1; D unclear. Germline V gene sequence: CDR1 SGHVT, CDR2 SQSDAQ. CDR3 length: 12 residues. V was pared by 11 bases and J by 1 base, with 11 bases between. CDR3 sequence (DNA): TGTGCCGGGATGGGAGAGAACACTGAAGCTTTCTTT. This encodes CAGMGENTEAFF.

This rearrangement joins TRBV7-2 to TRBJ2-7; 9 bases are a match to TRBD2. With 5 bases clipped from V and 6 bases from J, the junction kept 8 bases outside the gene matches. The CDR3 has 14 residues. CDR1 is SGHTA and CDR2 is FQGNSA in the germline V gene. The CDR3 nucleotides read TGTGCCAGCAGCCTCCTAGCGGGGTTCGCCGAGCAGTACTTC. As protein: CASSLLAGFAEQYF.